This passage covers 8 T cell receptor beta chains from one sample sequenced in a study of cytomegalovirus exposure and HLA in healthy donors. Use of 60 Vbeta and 13 Jbeta primers characterized the PCR. Measured with immunoSEQ multiplex PCR; TCRdb has only the in-frame clones, and not every one. Found here are over 100,000 clones; the top ten clones hold roughly 1.7%. The specimen sequenced was PBMCs. The receptors shown here come from a middle-aged woman in good health and CMV-seropositive.

The chain has TRBV5-8 and TRBJ2-5; 7 nucleotides agree with TRBD2. The CDR3 is made up of 16 amino acids. The ends lost 0 bases at V and 5 bases at J; junction bases unmatched: 10. Germline CDR1 is SGHTS and CDR2 is YDEGEE. The CDR3, as DNA: TGTGCCAGCAGCTTGGGACGTACTCACGGGGGGGAGACCCAGTACTTC. Translating gives CASSLGRTHGGETQYF.

This chain joins TRBV18 and TRBJ2-1, with 10 bases matching TRBD2. The CDR3 is 16 amino acids. Trimming took 4 bases from V and 3 from J; bases not matched to a gene: 6. Looked up from germline, CDR1 is KGHSH and CDR2 is LQKENI. The CDR3 spells CASSLSGTSVYNEQFF. The CDR3 nucleotides read TGTGCCAGCTCACTCTCCGGGACTAGCGTCTACAATGAGCAGTTCTTC.

The gene calls are TRBV5-4 and TRBJ2-1, with 12 nucleotides matching TRBD2. CDR1 and CDR2 (germline): SGHNT, YYREEE (reference sequence). This CDR3 has 18 amino acids. The J segment lost 6 bases and the V segment lost 4 bases, leaving 14 bases of the junction unmatched. The CDR3 region is CASSATPTSGRSPNEQFF. The CDR3 DNA reads as TGTGCCAGCAGCGCGACCCCAACTAGCGGGAGGTCCCCCAATGAGCAGTTCTTC.

The CDR3 protein is CASSQVQGIGETQYF. The CDR3 bases are TGTGCCAGCAGCCAAGTGCAGGGTATAGGGGAGACCCAGTACTTC. The chain carries TRBV14 and TRBJ2-5; tentatively, D is TRBD1 (5 bases). CDR3 size: 15 residues. Deletions cut 1 base from V and 5 bases from J, with 14 bases between. Per germline, CDR1 SGHDN and CDR2 FVKESK. Together with reference TRBV14 and TRBJ2-5, the CDR3 gives the full variable domain: EAGVTQFPSHSVIEKGQTVTLRCDPISGHDNLYWYRRVMGKEIKFLLHFVKESKQDESGMPNNRFLAERTGGTYSTLKVQPAELEDSGVYFCASSQVQGIGETQYFGPGTRLLVL.

The chain employs TRBV7-6 and TRBJ1-1; the match to TRBD1 covers 9 bases. Germline loops: CDR1 SGHVS, CDR2 FNYEAQ. The CDR3 loop spans 15 amino acids. V shed 5 bases and J 1 base; nucleotides not matched to a gene: 5. The CDR3 coding sequence is TGTGCCAGCAGCCTGGAGACAGGGGGGAACACTGAAGCTTTCTTT. It encodes CASSLETGGNTEAFF.

The rearrangement joins TRBV15 to TRBJ2-5; the D gene is possibly TRBD1 (6 bases). Trimming cost V 0 bases and J 5 bases, with 10 bases left between them. Germline CDR1 is LNHNV and CDR2 is YYDKDF (reference sequence). This CDR3 is 14 amino acids long. CDR3 loop: CATSRDLQGETQYF. The CDR3 DNA is TGTGCCACCAGCAGAGATCTCCAGGGGGAGACCCAGTACTTC.

The chain employs TRBV13 and TRBJ1-5; TRBD1 aligns across 7 bases. This CDR3 region has 18 residues. J was trimmed by 0 bases and V by 0 bases; bases with no gene match: 8. The germline CDR1 and CDR2 sequences are PRHDT and FYEKMQ (reference sequence). The CDR3 sequence is CASSLGPRTGYSNQPQHF. The CDR3 nucleotides read TGTGCCAGCAGCTTAGGCCCGAGGACAGGATATAGCAATCAGCCCCAGCATTTT.

Turning to this clone: An end of the junction does not agree with germline; a read error may underlie this. CDR3 sequence: CASNRLADTTHTQYF. The CDR3 DNA is TGTGCCAGCAACCGACTAGCGGATACCACACATACGCAGTATTTT. The rearrangement joins TRBV2 to TRBJ2-3, with 9 bases aligning to TRBD2. CDR3 size: 15 residues. Germline-derived CDR1 and CDR2 are SNHLY and FYNNEI.